The entry below gives a single T cell receptor beta chain sequence along with its context. The antigen is undetermined. These data belong to a study of cytomegalovirus exposure and HLA in healthy donors. There are 18 residues in the CDR3. With 7 bases clipped from V and 2 bases from J, the junction kept 18 bases outside the gene matches. The germline V gene has CDR1 MNHEY and CDR2 SMNVEV (reference sequence). Primers included in the PCR were 60 Vbeta and 13 Jbeta primers. TCRdb's copy holds only in-frame clones and misses some; the assay was immunoSEQ multiplex PCR. Here the sample spans 150,000 to 200,000 clones, 65% to 70% being singletons. Whole-study results and caveats: Most CMV-associated TCR beta chains appeared HLA-restricted in a later analysis. Presence/absence analyses supposed approximately even sequencing depth among donors. Apart from CMV serostatus, no immune exposure information was available.

This TCR derives from a woman younger than 35 in good health and CMV-seropositive. The V gene is TRBV27, the J gene TRBJ2-5; the match to TRBD1 covers 8 bases. Material: PBMCs. Written as DNA, the CDR3 is TGTGCCAGCACCTCGGACAGGGAACACCGTAGATCGCAAGAGACCCAGTACTTC. Its translation is CASTSDREHRRSQETQYF.